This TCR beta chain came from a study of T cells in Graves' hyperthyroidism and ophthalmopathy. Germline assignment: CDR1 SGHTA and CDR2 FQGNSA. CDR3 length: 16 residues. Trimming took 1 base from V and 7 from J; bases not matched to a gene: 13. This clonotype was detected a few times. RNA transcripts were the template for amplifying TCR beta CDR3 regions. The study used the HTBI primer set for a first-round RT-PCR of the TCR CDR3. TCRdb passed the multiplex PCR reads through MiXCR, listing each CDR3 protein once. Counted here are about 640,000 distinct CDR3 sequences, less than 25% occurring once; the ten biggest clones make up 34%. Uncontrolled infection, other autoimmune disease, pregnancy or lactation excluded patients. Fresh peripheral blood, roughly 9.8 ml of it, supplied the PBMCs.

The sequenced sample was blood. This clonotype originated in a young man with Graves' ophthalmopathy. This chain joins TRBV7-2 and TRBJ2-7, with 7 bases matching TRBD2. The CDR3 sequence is CASSLVVLAGSDEQYF. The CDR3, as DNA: TGTGCCAGCAGCTTAGTGGTCTTAGCGGGCTCTGATGAGCAGTACTTC.